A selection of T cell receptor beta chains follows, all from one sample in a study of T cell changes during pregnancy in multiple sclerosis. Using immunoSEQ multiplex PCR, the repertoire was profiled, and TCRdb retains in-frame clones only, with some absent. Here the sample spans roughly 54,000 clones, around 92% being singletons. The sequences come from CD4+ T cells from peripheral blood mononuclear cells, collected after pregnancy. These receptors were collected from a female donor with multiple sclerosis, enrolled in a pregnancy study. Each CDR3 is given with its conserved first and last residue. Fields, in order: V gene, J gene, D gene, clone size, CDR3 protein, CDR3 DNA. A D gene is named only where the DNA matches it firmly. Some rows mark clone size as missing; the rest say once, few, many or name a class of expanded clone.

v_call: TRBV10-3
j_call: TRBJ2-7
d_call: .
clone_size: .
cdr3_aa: CAISDHRVSPNYEQYF
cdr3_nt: TGTGCCATCAGTGACCACAGGGTCTCACCCAACTACGAGCAGTACTTC

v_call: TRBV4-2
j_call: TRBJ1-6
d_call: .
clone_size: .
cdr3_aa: CASSQDMGGRNSPLHF
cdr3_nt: TGTGCCAGCAGCCAAGATATGGGGGGACGGAATTCACCCCTCCACTTT

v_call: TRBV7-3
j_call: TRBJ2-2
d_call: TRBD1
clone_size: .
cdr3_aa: CASSSGGAGTGELFF
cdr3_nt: TGTGCCAGCAGCTCAGGGGGCGCGGGCACCGGGGAGCTGTTTTTT

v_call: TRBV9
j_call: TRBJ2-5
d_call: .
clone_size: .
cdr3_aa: CASSVAGQETQYF
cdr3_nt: TGTGCCAGCAGCGTGGCAGGGCAAGAGACCCAGTACTTC

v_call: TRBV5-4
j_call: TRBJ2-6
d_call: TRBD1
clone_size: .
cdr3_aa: CASSPGQGKGSVLTF
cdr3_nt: TGTGCCAGCAGCCCTGGACAGGGTAAGGGATCCGTCCTGACTTTC

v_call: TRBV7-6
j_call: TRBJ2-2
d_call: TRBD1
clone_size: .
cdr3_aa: CASSRFDRANTGELFF
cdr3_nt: TGTGCCAGCAGCCGTTTTGACAGGGCGAACACCGGGGAGCTGTTTTTT

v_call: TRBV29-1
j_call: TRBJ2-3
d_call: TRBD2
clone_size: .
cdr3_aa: CSFAGGGDTQYF
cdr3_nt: TGCAGCTTTGCGGGGGGAGGAGATACGCAGTATTTT

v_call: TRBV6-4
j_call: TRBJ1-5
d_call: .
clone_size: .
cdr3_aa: CASSEGAGQPQHF
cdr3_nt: TGTGCCAGCAGTGAGGGGGCAGGTCAGCCCCAGCATTTT

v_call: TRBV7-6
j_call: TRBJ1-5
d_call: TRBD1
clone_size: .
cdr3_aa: CASSYSGTDRLQHF
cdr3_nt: TGTGCCAGCAGCTACTCGGGGACAGACCGTCTCCAGCATTTT

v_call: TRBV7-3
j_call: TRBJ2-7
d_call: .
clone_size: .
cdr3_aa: CASSLHRAPPYEQYF
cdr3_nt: TGTGCCAGCAGCTTACACAGGGCTCCCCCCTACGAGCAGTACTTC

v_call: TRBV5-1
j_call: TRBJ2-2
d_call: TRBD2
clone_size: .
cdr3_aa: CASSFLYRTSGGTGELFF
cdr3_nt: TGCGCCAGCAGCTTTTTATACAGGACTAGCGGGGGGACCGGGGAGCTGTTTTTT

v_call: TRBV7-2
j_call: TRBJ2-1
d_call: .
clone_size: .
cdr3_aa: CASSLVGGIPNEQFF
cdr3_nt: TGTGCCAGCAGCTTAGTCGGAGGGATTCCAAATGAGCAGTTCTTC

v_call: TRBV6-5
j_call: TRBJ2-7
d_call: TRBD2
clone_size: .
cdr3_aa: CASSPQRGYEQYF
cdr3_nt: TGTGCCAGCAGTCCCCAGCGGGGCTACGAGCAGTACTTC

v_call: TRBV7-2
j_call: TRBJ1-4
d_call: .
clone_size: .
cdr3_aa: CASSLLPAGNEKLFF
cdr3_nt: TGTGCCAGCAGCCTCCTCCCGGCGGGGAATGAAAAACTGTTTTTT

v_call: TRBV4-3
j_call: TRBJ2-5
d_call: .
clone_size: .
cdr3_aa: CASSQDWRGETQYF
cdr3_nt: TGCGCCAGCAGCCAAGATTGGAGGGGAGAGACCCAGTACTTC

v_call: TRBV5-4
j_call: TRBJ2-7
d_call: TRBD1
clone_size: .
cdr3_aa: CASSLAEQGVREQYF
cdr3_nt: TGTGCCAGCAGCTTGGCCGAGCAGGGGGTGAGGGAGCAGTACTTC

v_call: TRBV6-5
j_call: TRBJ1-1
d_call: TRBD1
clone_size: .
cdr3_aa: CASSYGPTGGAFF
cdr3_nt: TGTGCCAGCAGTTACGGCCCGACAGGGGGAGCTTTCTTT

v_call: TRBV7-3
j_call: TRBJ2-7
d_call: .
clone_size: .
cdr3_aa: CASSLPRGQSGYEQYF
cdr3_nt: TGTGCCAGCAGCTTACCCCGCGGGCAGAGTGGTTACGAGCAGTACTTC

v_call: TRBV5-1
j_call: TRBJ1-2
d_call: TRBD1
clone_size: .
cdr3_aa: CASSWDRGDYGYTF
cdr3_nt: TGCGCCAGCAGCTGGGACAGGGGTGATTATGGCTACACCTTC

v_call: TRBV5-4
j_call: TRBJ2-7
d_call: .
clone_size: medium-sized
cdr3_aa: CASSRVSSYEQYF
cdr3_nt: TGTGCCAGCAGTCGGGTGAGCTCCTACGAGCAGTACTTC

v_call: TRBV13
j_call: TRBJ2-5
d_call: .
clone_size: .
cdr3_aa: CASSYRQARAEETQYF
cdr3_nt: TGTGCCAGCAGCTACAGACAGGCTCGGGCGGAAGAGACCCAGTACTTC

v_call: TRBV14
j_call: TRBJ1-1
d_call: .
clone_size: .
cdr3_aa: CASSPLPTGLAEAFF
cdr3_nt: TGTGCCAGCAGCCCCCTCCCCACAGGGCTCGCTGAAGCTTTCTTT

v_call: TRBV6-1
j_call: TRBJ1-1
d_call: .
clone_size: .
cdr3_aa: CATWNTEAFF
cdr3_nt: TGTGCCACCTGGAACACTGAAGCTTTCTTT

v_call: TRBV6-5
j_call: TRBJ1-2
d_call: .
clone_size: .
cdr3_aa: CASSYSLQGNYGYTF
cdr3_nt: TGTGCCAGCAGTTACTCACTACAGGGTAACTATGGCTACACCTTC

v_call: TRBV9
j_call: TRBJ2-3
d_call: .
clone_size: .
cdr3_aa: CASSVSPSTDTQYF
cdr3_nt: TGTGCCAGCAGCGTTTCTCCTAGCACAGATACGCAGTATTTT

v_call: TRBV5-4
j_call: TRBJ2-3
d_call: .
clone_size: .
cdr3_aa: CASSLGDWRTDTQYF
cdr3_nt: TGTGCCAGCAGCTTGGGCGATTGGAGGACAGATACGCAGTATTTT

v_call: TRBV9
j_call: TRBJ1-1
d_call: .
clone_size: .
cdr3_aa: CASSAGGLNTEAFF
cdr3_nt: TGTGCCAGCAGCGCCGGGGGGCTGAACACTGAAGCTTTCTTT

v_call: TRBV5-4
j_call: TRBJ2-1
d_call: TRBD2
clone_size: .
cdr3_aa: CASSLGGLAGENEQFF
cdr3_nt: TGTGCCAGCAGCTTGGGGGGACTAGCGGGGGAAAATGAGCAGTTCTTC

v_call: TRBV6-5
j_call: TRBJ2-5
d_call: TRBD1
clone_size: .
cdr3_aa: CASSARTGKRETQYF
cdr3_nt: TGTGCCAGCAGTGCCCGGACAGGGAAGAGGGAGACCCAGTACTTC

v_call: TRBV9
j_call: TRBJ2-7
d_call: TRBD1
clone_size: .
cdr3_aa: CASSLRGGQGPSEQYF
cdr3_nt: TGTGCCAGCAGCCTCAGGGGGGGACAGGGTCCCTCCGAGCAGTACTTC

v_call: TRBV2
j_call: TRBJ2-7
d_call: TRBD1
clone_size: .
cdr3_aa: CASSTGTGDYEQYF
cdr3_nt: TGTGCCAGCAGTACCGGGACAGGAGATTACGAGCAGTACTTC

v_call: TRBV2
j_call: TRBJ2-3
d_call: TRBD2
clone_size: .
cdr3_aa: CASRIAGVETDTQYF
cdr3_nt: TGTGCCAGCAGAATAGCGGGGGTGGAAACAGATACGCAGTATTTT

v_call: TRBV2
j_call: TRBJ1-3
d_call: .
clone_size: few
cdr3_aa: CASSGYRVNTIYF
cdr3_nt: TGTGCCAGCAGTGGCTACAGAGTAAACACCATATATTTT

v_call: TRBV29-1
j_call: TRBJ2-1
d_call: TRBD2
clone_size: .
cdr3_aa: CSVAWTSRFNEQFF
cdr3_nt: TGCAGCGTTGCGTGGACTAGCAGGTTCAATGAGCAGTTCTTC

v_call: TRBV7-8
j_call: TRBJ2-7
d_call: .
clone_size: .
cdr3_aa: CASSLGNRAYEQYF
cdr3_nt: TGTGCCAGCAGCTTAGGGAACAGGGCCTACGAGCAGTACTTC

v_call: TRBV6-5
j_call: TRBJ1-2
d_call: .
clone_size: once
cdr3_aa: CASSYSRAGHNYGYTF
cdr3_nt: TGTGCCAGCAGTTACTCGAGGGCGGGTCATAACTATGGCTACACCTTC

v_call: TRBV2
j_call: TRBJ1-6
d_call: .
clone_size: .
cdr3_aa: CASSKDIHSPLHF
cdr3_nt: TGTGCCAGCAGTAAAGATATTCATTCACCCCTCCACTTT

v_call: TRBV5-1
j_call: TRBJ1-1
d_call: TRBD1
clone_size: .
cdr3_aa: CASSPRTGAGGAFF
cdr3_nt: TGCGCCAGCAGCCCGAGGACAGGGGCAGGAGGAGCTTTCTTT

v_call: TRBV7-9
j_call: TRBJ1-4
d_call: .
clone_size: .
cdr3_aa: CASSDRFLTNEKLFF
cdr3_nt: TGTGCCAGCAGCGACAGATTTTTGACTAATGAAAAACTGTTTTTT

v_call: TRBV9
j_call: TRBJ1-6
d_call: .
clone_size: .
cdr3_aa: CASSPQVGISPLHF
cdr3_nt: TGTGCCAGCAGCCCCCAAGTGGGCATTTCACCCCTCCACTTT

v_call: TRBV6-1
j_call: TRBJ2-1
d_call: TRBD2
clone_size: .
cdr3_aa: CASSEGTSRFF
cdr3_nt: TGTGCCAGCAGTGAAGGGACTAGTCGTTTCTTC

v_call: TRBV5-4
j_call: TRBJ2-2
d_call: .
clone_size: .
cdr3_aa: CASSLGSLRSGELFF
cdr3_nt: TGTGCCAGCAGCTTGGGGTCACTAAGGTCCGGGGAGCTGTTTTTT

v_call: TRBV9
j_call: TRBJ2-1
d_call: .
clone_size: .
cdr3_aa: CASSVSLADNEQFF
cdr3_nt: TGTGCCAGCAGCGTTTCACTAGCCGACAATGAGCAGTTCTTC

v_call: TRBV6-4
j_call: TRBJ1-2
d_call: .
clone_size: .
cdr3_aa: CASSEVYQGFNYGYTF
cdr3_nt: TGTGCCAGCAGTGAGGTCTATCAGGGGTTTAACTATGGCTACACCTTC

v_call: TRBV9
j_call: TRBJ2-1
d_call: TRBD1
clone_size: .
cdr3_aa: CASTPGTGGYNEQFF
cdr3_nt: TGTGCCAGCACCCCCGGGACAGGGGGATACAATGAGCAGTTCTTC

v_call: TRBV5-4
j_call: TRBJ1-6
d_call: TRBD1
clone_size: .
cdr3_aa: CASSLRQGPRSPLHF
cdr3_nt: TGTGCCAGCAGCCTTAGACAGGGGCCTCGTTCACCCCTCCACTTT

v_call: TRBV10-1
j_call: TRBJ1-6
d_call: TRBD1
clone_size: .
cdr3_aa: CASSDPGQGHSPLHF
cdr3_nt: TGCGCCAGCAGTGATCCGGGACAGGGGCATTCACCCCTCCACTTT

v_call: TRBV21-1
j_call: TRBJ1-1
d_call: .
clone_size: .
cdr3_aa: CASSKSGGTTNTEAFF
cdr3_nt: TGTGCCAGCAGCAAAAGCGGGGGGACCACGAACACTGAAGCTTTCTTT

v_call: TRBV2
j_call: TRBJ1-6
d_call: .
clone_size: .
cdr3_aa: CASSSIQGASPLHF
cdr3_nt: TGTGCCAGCAGTTCCATACAGGGAGCTTCACCCCTCCACTTT

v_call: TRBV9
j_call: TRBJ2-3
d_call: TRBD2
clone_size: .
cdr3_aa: CASSMGLAGGRDTQYF
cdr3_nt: TGTGCCAGCAGCATGGGACTAGCGGGGGGCCGGGATACGCAGTATTTT

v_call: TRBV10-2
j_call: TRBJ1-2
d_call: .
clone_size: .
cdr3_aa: CASSGDKGYTF
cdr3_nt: TGCGCCAGCAGCGGGGACAAAGGCTACACCTTC

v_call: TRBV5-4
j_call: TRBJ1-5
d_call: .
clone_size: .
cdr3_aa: CASSFPGLNQPQHF
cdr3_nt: TGTGCCAGCAGCTTTCCGGGGTTGAATCAGCCCCAGCATTTT

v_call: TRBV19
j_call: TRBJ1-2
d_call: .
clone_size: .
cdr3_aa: CASSTERVGQYGYTF
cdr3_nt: TGTGCCAGTAGTACTGAGAGGGTAGGGCAATATGGCTACACCTTC

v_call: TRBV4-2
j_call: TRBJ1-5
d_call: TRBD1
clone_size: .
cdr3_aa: CASSPGQGDQPQHF
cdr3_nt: TGTGCCAGCAGCCCCGGACAGGGAGATCAGCCCCAGCATTTT

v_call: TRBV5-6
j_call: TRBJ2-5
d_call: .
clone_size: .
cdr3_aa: CASSPLIPQSSGTQYF
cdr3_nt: TGTGCCAGCAGCCCTTTGATACCCCAGAGTTCAGGGACCCAGTACTTC

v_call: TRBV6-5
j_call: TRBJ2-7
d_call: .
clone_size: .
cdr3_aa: CASSYLRASRYEQYF
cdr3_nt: TGTGCCAGCAGTTACCTCAGGGCTTCGCGGTACGAGCAGTACTTC

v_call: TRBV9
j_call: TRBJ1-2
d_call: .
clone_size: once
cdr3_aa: CASSVVSNYGYTF
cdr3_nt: TGTGCCAGCAGCGTAGTCTCTAACTATGGCTACACCTTC

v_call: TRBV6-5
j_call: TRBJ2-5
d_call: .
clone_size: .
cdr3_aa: CASSFGGGRETQYF
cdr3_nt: TGTGCCAGCAGCTTCGGGGGAGGTCGGGAGACCCAGTACTTC

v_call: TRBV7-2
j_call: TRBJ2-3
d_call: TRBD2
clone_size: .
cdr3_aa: CASSPGTSGGTDTQYF
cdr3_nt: TGTGCCAGCAGCCCCGGGACTAGCGGGGGCACAGATACGCAGTATTTT

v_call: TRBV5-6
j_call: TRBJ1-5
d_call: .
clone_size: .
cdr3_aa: CASSLAAGAAQPQHF
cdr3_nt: TGTGCCAGCAGCTTGGCTGCGGGTGCGGCTCAGCCCCAGCATTTT